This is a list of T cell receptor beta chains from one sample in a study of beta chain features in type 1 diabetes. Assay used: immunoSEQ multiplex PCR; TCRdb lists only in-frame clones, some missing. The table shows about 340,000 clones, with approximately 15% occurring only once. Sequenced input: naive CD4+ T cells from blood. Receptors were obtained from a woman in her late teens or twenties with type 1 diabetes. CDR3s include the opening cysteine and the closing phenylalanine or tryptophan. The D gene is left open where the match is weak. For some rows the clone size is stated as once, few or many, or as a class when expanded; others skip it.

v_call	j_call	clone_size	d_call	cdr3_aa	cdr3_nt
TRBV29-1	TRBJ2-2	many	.	CSVGSTGELFF	TGCAGCGTTGGGAGTACCGGGGAGCTGTTTTTT
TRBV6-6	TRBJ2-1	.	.	CASSYLGGNNEQFF	TGTGCCAGCAGTTACTTAGGAGGGAACAATGAGCAGTTCTTC
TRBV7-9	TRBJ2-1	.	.	CASSFGGTTGTNNEQFF	TGTGCCAGCAGCTTCGGCGGGACGACAGGGACCAACAATGAGCAGTTCTTC
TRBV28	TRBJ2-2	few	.	CASSLWGAAGTGELFF	TGTGCCAGCAGTTTATGGGGGGCTGCGGGCACCGGGGAGCTGTTTTTT
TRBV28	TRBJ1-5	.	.	CASSLARGSNQPQHF	TGTGCCAGCAGTTTAGCGAGGGGGAGCAATCAGCCCCAGCATTTT
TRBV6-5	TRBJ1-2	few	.	CASSYRGNGYTF	TGTGCCAGCAGTTACCGCGGGAACGGCTACACCTTC
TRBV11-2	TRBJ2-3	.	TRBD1	CASSLKRQGPDTQYF	TGTGCCAGCAGCTTAAAACGACAGGGGCCAGATACGCAGTATTTT
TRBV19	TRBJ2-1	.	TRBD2	CASTGGRAYNEQFF	TGTGCCAGTACGGGCGGGAGGGCATACAATGAGCAGTTCTTC
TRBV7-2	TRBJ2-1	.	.	CASSRDKAKNEQFF	TGTGCCAGCAGCCGGGACAAGGCCAAAAATGAGCAGTTCTTC
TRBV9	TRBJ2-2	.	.	CASTPPGGLTGELFF	TGTGCCAGCACCCCGCCAGGGGGGCTCACCGGGGAGCTGTTTTTT